Listed below are T cell receptor beta chains from one sample, sequenced in a study of blood T cell repertoires in COVID-19. TCRdb keeps only in-frame clones here, not all; method: immunoSEQ multiplex PCR. Altogether 160,000 or so clones are present, roughly four fifths being singletons, with the ten largest covering 9.5% to 12%. Sequenced: peripheral blood. The receptors were sampled from a man aged 55 to 69 with active or convalescent COVID-19. Each CDR3 is given with its conserved first and last residue. The D gene is left open where the match is weak. Where a row states a size, it is once, few, many or the class of an expanded clone; other rows omit it.

d_call,clone_size,j_call,v_call,cdr3_aa,cdr3_nt
TRBD2,NA,TRBJ2-7,TRBV4-2,CASSQVIASGTTSYEQYF,TGTGCCAGCAGCCAAGTTATCGCTAGCGGAACAACCTCCTACGAGCAGTACTTC
TRBD1,once,TRBJ2-7,TRBV2,CASSAPLQGTEQYF,TGTGCCAGCAGTGCCCCATTACAGGGGACCGAGCAGTACTTC
NA,NA,TRBJ1-2,TRBV5-1,CASSLEPQGFYGYTF,TGCGCCAGCAGCTTGGAGCCACAGGGATTCTATGGCTACACCTTC
TRBD1,NA,TRBJ1-2,TRBV6-5,CASSYTGTGDYGYTF,TGTGCCAGCAGTTACACGGGGACAGGGGACTATGGCTACACCTTC
NA,NA,TRBJ2-2,TRBV7-9,CASSLQGHGELFF,TGTGCCAGCAGCTTACAGGGGCACGGGGAGCTGTTTTTT
NA,NA,TRBJ2-1,TRBV12-3/TRBV12-4,CASSLVLVGEQFF,TGTGCCAGCAGTTTAGTGTTGGTGGGCGAGCAGTTCTTC
NA,NA,TRBJ1-5,TRBV15,CATSRGTGSNQPQHF,TGTGCCACCAGCAGAGGGACGGGAAGCAATCAGCCCCAGCATTTT
NA,NA,TRBJ1-4,TRBV9,CASSSDSFNEKLFF,TGTGCCAGCAGCTCCGACAGCTTTAATGAAAAACTGTTTTTT
NA,NA,TRBJ1-5,TRBV15,CATSRERQGGQPQHF,TGTGCCACCAGCAGAGAGAGGCAGGGTGGTCAGCCCCAGCATTTT
NA,NA,TRBJ2-2,TRBV7-2,CASSLVGRGTGELFF,TGTGCCAGCAGCTTAGTCGGGAGAGGTACCGGGGAGCTGTTTTTT
TRBD1,once,TRBJ1-5,TRBV2,CASRETGIGNQPQHF,TGTGCCAGCAGAGAGACAGGGATCGGCAATCAGCCCCAGCATTTT
NA,NA,TRBJ1-4,TRBV20-1,CSASFGLREKLFF,TGCAGTGCTAGTTTTGGGTTGAGGGAAAAACTGTTTTTT
TRBD2,NA,TRBJ2-7,TRBV27,CASRGAGTSNYEQYF,TGTGCCAGCAGAGGGGCCGGGACTAGCAACTACGAGCAGTACTTC
NA,NA,TRBJ2-1,TRBV7-9,CASSVYSSYNEQFF,TGTGCCAGCAGCGTGTACAGCTCCTACAATGAGCAGTTCTTC
TRBD1,NA,TRBJ2-7,TRBV11-3,CATSLGQGGEQYF,TGTGCCACCTCCCTAGGACAGGGGGGTGAGCAGTACTTC
TRBD2,NA,TRBJ2-2,TRBV7-9,CASSSHPGRGDTGELFF,TGTGCCAGCAGCTCCCACCCGGGGCGGGGGGACACCGGGGAGCTGTTTTTT
NA,NA,TRBJ1-5,TRBV4-1,CASSQVESSNQPQHF,TGCGCCAGCAGCCAAGTGGAGAGTAGCAATCAGCCCCAGCATTTT
TRBD1,NA,TRBJ1-5,TRBV7-6,CASSEGTVSNQPQHF,TGTGCCAGCAGCGAGGGGACAGTTAGCAATCAGCCCCAGCATTTT
NA,NA,TRBJ2-1,TRBV28,CASSFATLGRQEQFF,TGTGCCAGCAGTTTTGCTACTCTAGGTCGACAGGAGCAGTTCTTC
NA,NA,TRBJ1-2,TRBV19,CASSIDTVRVGGYTF,TGTGCCAGTAGTATAGATACGGTTCGGGTTGGGGGCTACACCTTC
TRBD1,NA,TRBJ1-6,TRBV29-1,CSVETPMLWAGGLSSYNSPLHF,TGCAGCGTTGAAACCCCCATGCTATGGGCAGGGGGCTTGAGCTCCTATAATTCACCCCTCCACTTT
NA,NA,TRBJ1-2,TRBV13,CASSLVSANYGYTF,TGTGCCAGCAGCTTAGTCAGTGCTAACTATGGCTACACCTTC
TRBD1,NA,TRBJ1-5,TRBV28,CASREQGAGQPQHF,TGTGCCAGCAGAGAGCAGGGGGCGGGCCAGCCCCAGCATTTT
NA,NA,TRBJ2-1,TRBV18,CASRPGYDNEQFF,TGTGCCAGCCGCCCCGGGTACGACAATGAGCAGTTCTTC
NA,NA,TRBJ1-1,TRBV2,CASSRDTNTEAFF,TGTGCCAGCAGTCGGGACACGAACACTGAAGCTTTCTTT
NA,many,TRBJ1-4,TRBV28,CASRQQARYEKLFF,TGTGCCAGCAGGCAACAGGCGAGGTATGAAAAACTGTTTTTT
TRBD1,NA,TRBJ1-1,TRBV5-1,CASSKQSTGAMNTEAFF,TGCGCCAGCAGCAAACAATCAACAGGGGCAATGAACACTGAAGCTTTCTTT
TRBD2,once,TRBJ2-1,TRBV28,CASSSPTSGSSNEQFF,TGTGCCAGCAGTTCACCGACTAGCGGGAGCTCCAATGAGCAGTTCTTC
TRBD2,NA,TRBJ2-7,TRBV6-5,CASSITSGSSYEQYF,TGTGCCAGCAGTATTACTAGCGGGAGCTCCTACGAGCAGTACTTC
TRBD1,NA,TRBJ1-2,TRBV3-1/TRBV3-2,CASSQTGTGNTF,TGTGCCAGCAGCCAAACCGGGACAGGGAACACCTTC
TRBD2,NA,TRBJ2-5,TRBV5-1,CASSSGTRGETQYF,TGCGCCAGCAGCTCCGGGACTAGGGGTGAGACCCAGTACTTC
NA,NA,TRBJ1-5,TRBV11-2,CASSVGAGNGNQPQHF,TGTGCCAGCAGCGTTGGGGCAGGGAATGGCAATCAGCCCCAGCATTTT
TRBD1,NA,TRBJ2-2,TRBV15,CATSRDMNRGGELFF,TGTGCCACCAGCAGAGATATGAACAGGGGCGGGGAGCTGTTTTTT
TRBD1,NA,TRBJ2-7,TRBV6-1,CASSEATDRDHEQYF,TGTGCCAGCAGTGAAGCTACGGACAGGGACCACGAGCAGTACTTC
NA,NA,TRBJ1-3,TRBV15,CATSRDRGEGNTIYF,TGTGCCACCAGCAGAGATCGGGGGGAGGGAAACACCATATATTTT
NA,NA,TRBJ2-7,TRBV7-9,CASSPSGATPYEQYF,TGTGCCAGCAGCCCCTCAGGGGCCACCCCCTACGAGCAGTACTTC
TRBD2,NA,TRBJ2-1,TRBV28,CASVATSGRASRDEQFF,TGTGCCAGCGTCGCGACTAGCGGGAGGGCCAGCAGAGATGAGCAGTTCTTC
TRBD1,NA,TRBJ1-1,TRBV18,CASSPQDGTGVSEAFF,TGTGCCAGCTCACCGCAAGACGGGACAGGGGTATCTGAAGCTTTCTTT
TRBD2,NA,TRBJ2-1,TRBV11-2,CASSLQSGGAADEQFF,TGTGCCAGCAGCTTACAAAGCGGGGGGGCCGCGGATGAGCAGTTCTTC
NA,NA,TRBJ1-3,TRBV18,CASSPQDRSSGNTIYF,TGTGCCAGCTCACCGCAAGACAGGAGCTCTGGAAACACCATATATTTT
TRBD2,NA,TRBJ2-7,TRBV28,CASTSLADYEQYF,TGTGCCAGCACCTCACTAGCGGACTACGAGCAGTACTTC
NA,NA,TRBJ1-5,TRBV27,CASGYGGQPQHF,TGTGCCAGCGGCTACGGGGGTCAGCCCCAGCATTTT
TRBD1,NA,TRBJ1-2,TRBV5-6,CASRLGQGVHGYTF,TGTGCCAGCAGACTGGGACAGGGGGTTCATGGCTACACCTTC
NA,few,TRBJ1-6,TRBV20-1,CSASRSGVNSPLHF,TGCAGTGCTAGTAGGTCAGGGGTTAATTCACCCCTCCACTTT